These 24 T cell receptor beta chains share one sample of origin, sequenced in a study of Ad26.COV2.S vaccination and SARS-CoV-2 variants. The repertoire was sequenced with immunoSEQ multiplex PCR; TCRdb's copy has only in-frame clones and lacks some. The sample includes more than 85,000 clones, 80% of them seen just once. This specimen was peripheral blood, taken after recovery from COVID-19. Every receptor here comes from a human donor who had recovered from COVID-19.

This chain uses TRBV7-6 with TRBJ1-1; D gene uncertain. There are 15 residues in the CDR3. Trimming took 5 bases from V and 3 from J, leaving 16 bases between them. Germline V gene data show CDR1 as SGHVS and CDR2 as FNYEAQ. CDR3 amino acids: CASSLVVDGYTEAFF. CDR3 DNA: TGTGCCAGCAGCCTCGTTGTCGACGGATACACTGAAGCTTTCTTT.

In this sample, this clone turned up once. For the CDR3, the DNA is TGTGCCAGCAGCTTAGCAGGGACAGGGTTCGAGCAGTACTTC. It is translated as CASSLAGTGFEQYF. V and J are TRBV7-2 and TRBJ2-7, with 9 bases that match TRBD1. Germline V CDR1 and CDR2: SGHTA, FQGNSA. The CDR3 consists of 14 residues. Losses at the gene ends were 0 bases for V and 6 bases for J; bases not matched to a gene: 3.

In DNA, the CDR3 is TGTGCCAGCAGTGGCCACACTGAAGCTTTCTTT. Translation gives CASSGHTEAFF. The chain joins TRBV2 to TRBJ1-1; D unclear. The V and J ends lost 4 bases and 3 bases respectively, with 3 bases between them. The CDR3 loop spans 11 amino acids. Germline V lookup: CDR1 SNHLY, CDR2 FYNNEI.

The DNA of the CDR3 is TGTGCCAGTAGTAAGGCCTCCGGGACAGGGGTAAGGGAGCAGTACTTC. It codes for CASSKASGTGVREQYF. The chain joins TRBV19 to TRBJ2-7; TRBD1 matches 10 bases. CDR1 and CDR2 from the germline V gene are LNHDA and SQIVND (reference sequence). The CDR3 is made up of 16 amino acids. Trimming removed 4 bases from V and 7 bases from J; junction bases left unmatched: 13.

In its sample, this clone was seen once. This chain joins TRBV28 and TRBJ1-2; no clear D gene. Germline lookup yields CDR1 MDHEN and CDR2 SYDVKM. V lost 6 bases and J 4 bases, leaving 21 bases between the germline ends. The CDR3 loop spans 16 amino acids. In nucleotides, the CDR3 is TGTGCCAGCAGGCCTGGAAGGGCAGTCACACTCTATGGCTACACCTTC. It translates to CASRPGRAVTLYGYTF.

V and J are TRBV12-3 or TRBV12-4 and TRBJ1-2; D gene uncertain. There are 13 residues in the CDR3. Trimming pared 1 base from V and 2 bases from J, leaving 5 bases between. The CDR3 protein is CASSLGLNYGYTF. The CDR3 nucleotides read TGTGCCAGCAGTTTAGGACTAAACTATGGCTACACCTTC.

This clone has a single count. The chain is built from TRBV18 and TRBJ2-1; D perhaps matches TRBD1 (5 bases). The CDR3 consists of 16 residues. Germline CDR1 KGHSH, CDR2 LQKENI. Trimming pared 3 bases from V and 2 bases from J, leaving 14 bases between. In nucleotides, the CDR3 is TGTGCCAGCTCACCCTCGGACAATGGGGCCTACAATGAGCAGTTCTTC. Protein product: CASSPSDNGAYNEQFF.

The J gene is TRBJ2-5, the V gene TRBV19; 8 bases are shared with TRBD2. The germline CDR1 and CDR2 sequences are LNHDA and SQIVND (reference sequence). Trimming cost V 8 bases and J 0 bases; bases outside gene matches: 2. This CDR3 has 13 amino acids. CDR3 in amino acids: CASGGGYQETQYF. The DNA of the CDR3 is TGTGCCAGTGGCGGGGGGTACCAAGAGACCCAGTACTTC.

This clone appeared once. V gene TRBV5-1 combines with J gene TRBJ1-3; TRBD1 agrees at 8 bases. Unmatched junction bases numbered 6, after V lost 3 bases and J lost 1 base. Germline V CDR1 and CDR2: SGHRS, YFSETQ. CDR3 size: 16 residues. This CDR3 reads CASSSRTGQSGNTIYF. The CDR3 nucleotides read TGCGCCAGCAGCTCCCGGACAGGGCAGTCTGGAAACACCATATATTTT.

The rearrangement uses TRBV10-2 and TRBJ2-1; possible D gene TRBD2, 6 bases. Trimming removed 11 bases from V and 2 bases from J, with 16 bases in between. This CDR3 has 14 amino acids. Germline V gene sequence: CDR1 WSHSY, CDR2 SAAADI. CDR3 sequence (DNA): TGCGCCTGCATGGGGACGGGGGCCTACAATGAGCAGTTCTTC. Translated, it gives CACMGTGAYNEQFF.

CDR3 sequence (DNA): TGTGCCAGCAGCTCCAGGAATAGCAATCAGCCCCAGCATTTT. It translates to CASSSRNSNQPQHF. This rearrangement joins TRBV5-6 to TRBJ1-5; no reliable D call. The V gene lost 3 bases and the J gene lost 0 bases, with 7 bases spanning the gap. Germline V gives CDR1 SGHDT, CDR2 YYEEEE. The CDR3 spans 14 residues.

CDR3 coding DNA: TGTGCCAGCAGCGTAGACAGGAGCGGGGCCAACGTCCTGACTTTC. It translates to CASSVDRSGANVLTF. The chain links TRBV13 to TRBJ2-6; TRBD1 is a possible D gene (6 bases). Trimming pared 5 bases from V and 4 bases from J, leaving 12 bases between. The germline V gene encodes CDR1 PRHDT and CDR2 FYEKMQ (reference sequence). This CDR3 region has 15 residues.

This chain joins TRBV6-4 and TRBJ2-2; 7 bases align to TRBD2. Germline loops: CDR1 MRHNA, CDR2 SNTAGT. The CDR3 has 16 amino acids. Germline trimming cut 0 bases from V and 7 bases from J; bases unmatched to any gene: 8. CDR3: CASSDSSGERSGELFF. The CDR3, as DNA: TGTGCCAGCAGTGACTCGAGCGGGGAGCGTAGCGGGGAGCTGTTTTTT.

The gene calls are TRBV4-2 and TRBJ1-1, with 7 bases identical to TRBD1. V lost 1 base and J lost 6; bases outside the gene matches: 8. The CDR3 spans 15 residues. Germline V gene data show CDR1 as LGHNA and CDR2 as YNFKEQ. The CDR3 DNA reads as TGTGCCAGCAGCCAAGGTTCAGGGGGAGTGTCTGAAGCTTTCTTT. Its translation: CASSQGSGGVSEAFF.

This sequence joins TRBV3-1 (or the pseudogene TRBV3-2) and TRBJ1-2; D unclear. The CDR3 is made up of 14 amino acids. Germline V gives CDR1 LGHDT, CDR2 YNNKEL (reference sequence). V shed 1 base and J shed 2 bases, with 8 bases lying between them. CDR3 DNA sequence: TGTGCCAGCAGCCAAGGCCAGAGAAACTATGGCTACACCTTC. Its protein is CASSQGQRNYGYTF.

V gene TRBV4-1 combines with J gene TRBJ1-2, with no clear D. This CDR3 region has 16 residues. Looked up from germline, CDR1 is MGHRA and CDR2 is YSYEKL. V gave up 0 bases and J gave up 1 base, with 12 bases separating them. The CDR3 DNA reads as TGCGCCAGCAGCCAAGAGGGCAGGAGCCTTAACTATGGCTACACCTTC. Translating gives CASSQEGRSLNYGYTF.

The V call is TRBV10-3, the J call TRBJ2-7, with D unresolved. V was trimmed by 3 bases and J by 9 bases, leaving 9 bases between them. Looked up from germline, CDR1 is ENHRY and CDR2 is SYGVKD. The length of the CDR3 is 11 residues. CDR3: CAISEYNVQYF. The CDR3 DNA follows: TGTGCCATCAGTGAATATAACGTGCAGTACTTC.

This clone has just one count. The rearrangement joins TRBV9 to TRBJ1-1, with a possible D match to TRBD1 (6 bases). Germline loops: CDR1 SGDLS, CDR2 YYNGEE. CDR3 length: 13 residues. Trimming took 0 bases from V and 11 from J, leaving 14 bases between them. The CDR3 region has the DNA TGTGCCAGCAGCGTAGCTACGGACAGCCGGGCTTTCTTT. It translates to CASSVATDSRAFF.

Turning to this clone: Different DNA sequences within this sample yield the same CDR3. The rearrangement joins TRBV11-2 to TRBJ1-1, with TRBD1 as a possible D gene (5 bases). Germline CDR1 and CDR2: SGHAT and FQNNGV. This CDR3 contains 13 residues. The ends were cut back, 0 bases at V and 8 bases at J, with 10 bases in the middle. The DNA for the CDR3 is TGTGCCAGCAGCTTAGATCGGGACGGAGAAGCTTTCTTT. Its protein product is CASSLDRDGEAFF.

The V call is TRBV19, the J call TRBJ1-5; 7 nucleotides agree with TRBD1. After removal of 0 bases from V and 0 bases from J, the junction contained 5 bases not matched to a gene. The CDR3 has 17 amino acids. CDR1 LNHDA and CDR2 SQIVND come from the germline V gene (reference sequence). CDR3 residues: CASSIDSDRVSNQPQHF. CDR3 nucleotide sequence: TGTGCCAGTAGTATAGATTCCGACAGGGTTAGCAATCAGCCCCAGCATTTT.

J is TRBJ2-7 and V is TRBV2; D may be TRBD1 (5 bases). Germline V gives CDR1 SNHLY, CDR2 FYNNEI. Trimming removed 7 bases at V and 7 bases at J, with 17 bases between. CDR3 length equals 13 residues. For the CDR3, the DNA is TGTGCCAGCACCGGCCGACAGATAGGAGAGCAGTACTTC. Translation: CASTGRQIGEQYF.

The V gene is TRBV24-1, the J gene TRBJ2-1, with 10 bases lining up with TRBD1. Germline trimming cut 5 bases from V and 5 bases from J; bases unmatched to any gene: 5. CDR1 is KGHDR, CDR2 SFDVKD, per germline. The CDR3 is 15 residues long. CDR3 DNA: TGTGCCACCAGTGCCGGGACAGGGGCAAACAATGAGCAGTTCTTC. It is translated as CATSAGTGANNEQFF.

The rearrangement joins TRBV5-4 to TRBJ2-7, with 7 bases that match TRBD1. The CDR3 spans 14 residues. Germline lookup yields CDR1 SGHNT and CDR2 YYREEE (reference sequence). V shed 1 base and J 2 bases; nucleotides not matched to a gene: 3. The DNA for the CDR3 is TGTGCCAGCAGCTTGAATACAGGGGCCTACGAGCAGTACTTC. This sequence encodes CASSLNTGAYEQYF.

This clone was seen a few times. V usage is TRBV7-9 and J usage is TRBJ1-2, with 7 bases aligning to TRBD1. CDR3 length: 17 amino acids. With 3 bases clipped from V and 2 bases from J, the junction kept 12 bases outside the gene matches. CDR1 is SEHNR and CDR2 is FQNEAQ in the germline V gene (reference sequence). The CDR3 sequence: CASSLYPNSRGNYGYTF. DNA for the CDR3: TGTGCCAGCAGCTTGTATCCCAATAGCAGGGGGAACTATGGCTACACCTTC.